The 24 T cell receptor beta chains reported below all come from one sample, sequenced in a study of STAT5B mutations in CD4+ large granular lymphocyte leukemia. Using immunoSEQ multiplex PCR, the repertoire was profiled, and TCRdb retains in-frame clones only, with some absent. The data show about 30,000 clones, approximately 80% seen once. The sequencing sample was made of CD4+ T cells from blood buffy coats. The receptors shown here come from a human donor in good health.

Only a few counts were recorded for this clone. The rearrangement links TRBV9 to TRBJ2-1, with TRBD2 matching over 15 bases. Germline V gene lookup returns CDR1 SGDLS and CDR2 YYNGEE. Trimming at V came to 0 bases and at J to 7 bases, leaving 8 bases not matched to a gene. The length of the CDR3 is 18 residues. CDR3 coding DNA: TGTGCCAGCAGCGTAGCTGGGGGACTAGCGGGAGGCGGTAATGAGCAGTTCTTC. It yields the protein CASSVAGGLAGGGNEQFF.

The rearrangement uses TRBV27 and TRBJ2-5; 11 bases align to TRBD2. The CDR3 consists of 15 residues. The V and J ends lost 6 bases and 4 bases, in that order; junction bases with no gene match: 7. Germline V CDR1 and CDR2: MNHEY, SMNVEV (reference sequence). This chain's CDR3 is CASRPVAGGRETQYF. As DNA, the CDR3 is TGTGCCAGCAGACCAGTAGCGGGGGGGCGAGAGACCCAGTACTTC.

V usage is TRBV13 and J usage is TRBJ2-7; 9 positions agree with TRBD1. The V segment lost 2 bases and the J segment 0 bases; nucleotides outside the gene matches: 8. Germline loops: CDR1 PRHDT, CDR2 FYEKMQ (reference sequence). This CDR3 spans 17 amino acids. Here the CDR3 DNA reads TGTGCCAGCAGCTTATGGACAGGGGTCCCCAGCTCCTACGAGCAGTACTTC. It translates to CASSLWTGVPSSYEQYF.

This CDR3 is CASSQGLAGFNTQYF. CDR3 in DNA: TGCGCCAGCAGCCAAGGACTAGCGGGGTTTAATACGCAGTATTTT. J is TRBJ2-3 and V is TRBV4-3; 11 bases align to TRBD2. This CDR3 is built from 15 residues. Germline CDR1 and CDR2: LGHNA and YSLEER. V lost 1 base to trimming and J lost 7 bases; unmatched junction nucleotides: 4.

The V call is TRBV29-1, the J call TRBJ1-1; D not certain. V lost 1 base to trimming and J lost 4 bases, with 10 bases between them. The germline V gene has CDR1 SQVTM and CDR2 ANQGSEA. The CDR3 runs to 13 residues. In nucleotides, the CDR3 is TGCAGCGTTGAAGGACAATACCTCACTGAAGCTTTCTTT. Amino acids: CSVEGQYLTEAFF.

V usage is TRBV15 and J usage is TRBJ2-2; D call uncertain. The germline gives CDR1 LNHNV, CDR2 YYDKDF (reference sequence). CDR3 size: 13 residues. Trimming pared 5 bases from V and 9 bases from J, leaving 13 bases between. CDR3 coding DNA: TGTGCCACCAGCCCGACCGCGGCCCGGGAGCTGTTTTTT. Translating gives CATSPTAARELFF.

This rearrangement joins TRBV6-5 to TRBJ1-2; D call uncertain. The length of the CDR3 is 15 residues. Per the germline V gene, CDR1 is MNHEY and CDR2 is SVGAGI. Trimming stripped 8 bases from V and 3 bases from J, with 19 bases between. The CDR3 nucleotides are TGTGCCAGCTCGGAGGGAGGGCGTAGCTACTATGGCTACACCTTC. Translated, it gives CASSEGGRSYYGYTF.

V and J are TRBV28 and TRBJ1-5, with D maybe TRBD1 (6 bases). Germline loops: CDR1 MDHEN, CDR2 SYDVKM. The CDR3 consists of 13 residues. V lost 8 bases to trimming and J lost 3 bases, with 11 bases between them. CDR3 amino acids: CASRGPHNQPQHF. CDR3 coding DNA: TGTGCCAGCCGGGGGCCGCACAATCAGCCCCAGCATTTT.

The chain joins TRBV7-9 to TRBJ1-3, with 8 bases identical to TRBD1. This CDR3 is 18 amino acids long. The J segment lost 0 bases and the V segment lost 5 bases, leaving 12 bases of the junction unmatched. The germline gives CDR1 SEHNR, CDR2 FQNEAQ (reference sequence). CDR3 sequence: CASSPRDRTFFSGNTIYF. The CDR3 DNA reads TGTGCCAGCAGCCCCCGGGACAGGACCTTTTTCTCTGGAAACACCATATATTTT.

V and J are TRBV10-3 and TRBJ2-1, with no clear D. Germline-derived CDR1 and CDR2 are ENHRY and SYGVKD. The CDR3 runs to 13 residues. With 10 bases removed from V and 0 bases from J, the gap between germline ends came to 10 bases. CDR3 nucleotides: TGTGCCAGCCAGGATACCTCCTACAATGAGCAGTTCTTC. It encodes CASQDTSYNEQFF.

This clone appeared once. CDR3: CAWTHSGRAFYSETQYF. The CDR3 region has the DNA TGTGCCTGGACCCATAGCGGGAGGGCCTTTTATAGTGAGACCCAGTACTTC. The chain combines TRBV30 with TRBJ2-5; 11 bases line up with TRBD2. This CDR3 is 17 amino acids long. The V gene end was trimmed by 4 bases and the J gene end by 5 bases; junction bases not matched to a gene: 15. In germline, CDR1 is GTSNPN, CDR2 SVGIG (reference sequence). Variable domain in full (rest from reference TRBV30 and TRBJ2-5): SQTIHQWPATLVQPVGSPLSLECTVEGTSNPNLYWYRQAAGRGLQLLFYSVGIGQISSEVPQNLSASRPQDRQFILSSKKLLLSDSGFYLCAWTHSGRAFYSETQYFGPGTRLLVL.

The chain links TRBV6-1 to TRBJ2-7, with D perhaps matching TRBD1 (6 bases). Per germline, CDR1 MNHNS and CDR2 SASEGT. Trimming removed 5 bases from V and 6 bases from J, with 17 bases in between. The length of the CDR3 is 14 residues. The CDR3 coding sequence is TGTGCCAGCAGTAAAGGGGACACGTACGGCGAGCAGTACTTC. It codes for CASSKGDTYGEQYF.

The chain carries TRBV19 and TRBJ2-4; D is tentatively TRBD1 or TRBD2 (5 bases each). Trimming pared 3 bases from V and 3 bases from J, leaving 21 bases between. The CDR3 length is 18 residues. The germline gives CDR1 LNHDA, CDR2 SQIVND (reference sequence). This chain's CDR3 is CASSILKEPGAGKNIQYF. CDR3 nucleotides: TGTGCCAGTAGTATCCTTAAAGAACCCGGGGCCGGCAAAAACATTCAGTACTTC.

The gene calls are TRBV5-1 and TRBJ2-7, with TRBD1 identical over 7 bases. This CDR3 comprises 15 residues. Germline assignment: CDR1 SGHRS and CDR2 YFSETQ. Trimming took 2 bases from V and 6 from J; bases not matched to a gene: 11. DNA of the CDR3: TGCGCCAGCAGCTTAGGGACAGTCAACTTGATCGAGCAGTACTTC. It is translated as CASSLGTVNLIEQYF.

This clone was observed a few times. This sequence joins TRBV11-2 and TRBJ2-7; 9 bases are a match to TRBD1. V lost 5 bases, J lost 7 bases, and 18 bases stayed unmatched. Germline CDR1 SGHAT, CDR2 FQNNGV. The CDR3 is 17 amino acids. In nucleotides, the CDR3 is TGTGCCAGCAGCCCCGCCGGATTGGGGACAGGGCGGGTAGAGCAGTACTTC. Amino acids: CASSPAGLGTGRVEQYF.

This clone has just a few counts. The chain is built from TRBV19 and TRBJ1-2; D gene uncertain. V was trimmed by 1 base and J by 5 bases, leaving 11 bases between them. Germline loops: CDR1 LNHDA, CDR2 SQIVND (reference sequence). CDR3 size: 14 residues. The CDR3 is CASSIVSRGYGYTF. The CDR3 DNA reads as TGTGCCAGTAGTATAGTGAGCCGCGGGTATGGCTACACCTTC.

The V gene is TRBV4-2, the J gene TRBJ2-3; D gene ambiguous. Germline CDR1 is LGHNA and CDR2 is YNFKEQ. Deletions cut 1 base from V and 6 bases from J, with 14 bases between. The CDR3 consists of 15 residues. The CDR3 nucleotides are TGTGCCAGCAGCCAAGGGACCCGTACGTTGGATACGCAGTATTTT. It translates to CASSQGTRTLDTQYF.

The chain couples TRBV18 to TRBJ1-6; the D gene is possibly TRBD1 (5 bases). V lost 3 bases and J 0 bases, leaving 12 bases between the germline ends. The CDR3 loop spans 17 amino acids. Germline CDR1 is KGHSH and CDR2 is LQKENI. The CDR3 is CASSPVEGSSYNSPLHF. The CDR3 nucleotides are TGTGCCAGCTCACCGGTGGAGGGGAGCTCCTATAATTCACCCCTCCACTTT.

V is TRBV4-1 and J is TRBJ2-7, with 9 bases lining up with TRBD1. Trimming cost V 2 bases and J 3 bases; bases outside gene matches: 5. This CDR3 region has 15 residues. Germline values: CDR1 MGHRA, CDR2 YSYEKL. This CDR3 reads CASSQPGQGHYEQYF. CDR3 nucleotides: TGCGCCAGCAGCCAACCGGGACAGGGACACTACGAGCAGTACTTC.

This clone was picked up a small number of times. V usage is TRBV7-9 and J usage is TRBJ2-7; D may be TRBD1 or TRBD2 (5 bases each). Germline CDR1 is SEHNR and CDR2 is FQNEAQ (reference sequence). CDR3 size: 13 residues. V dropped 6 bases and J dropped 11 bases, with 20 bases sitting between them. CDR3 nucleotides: TGTGCCAGCAGTTCCGCCGGGGCCCTAATTGAGTACTTC. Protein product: CASSSAGALIEYF.

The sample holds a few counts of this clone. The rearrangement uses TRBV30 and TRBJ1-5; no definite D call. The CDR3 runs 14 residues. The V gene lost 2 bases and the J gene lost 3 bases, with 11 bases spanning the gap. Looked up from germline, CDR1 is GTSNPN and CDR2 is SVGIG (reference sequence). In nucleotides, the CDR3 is TGTGCCTGGAGTTTGGGAGGTACCAATCAGCCCCAGCATTTT. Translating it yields CAWSLGGTNQPQHF.

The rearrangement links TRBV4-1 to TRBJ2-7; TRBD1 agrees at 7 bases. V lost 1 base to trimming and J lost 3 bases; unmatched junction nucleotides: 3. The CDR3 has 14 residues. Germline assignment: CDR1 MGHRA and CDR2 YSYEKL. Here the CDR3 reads CASSQGQGLYEQYF. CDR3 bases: TGCGCCAGCAGCCAAGGACAGGGTCTCTACGAGCAGTACTTC.

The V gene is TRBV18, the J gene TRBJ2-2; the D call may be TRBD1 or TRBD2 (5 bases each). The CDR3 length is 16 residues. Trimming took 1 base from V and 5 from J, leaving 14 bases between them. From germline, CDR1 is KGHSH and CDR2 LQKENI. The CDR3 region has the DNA TGTGCCAGCTCACCACAGGGACCCCCGGTGACCGGGGAGCTGTTTTTT. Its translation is CASSPQGPPVTGELFF.

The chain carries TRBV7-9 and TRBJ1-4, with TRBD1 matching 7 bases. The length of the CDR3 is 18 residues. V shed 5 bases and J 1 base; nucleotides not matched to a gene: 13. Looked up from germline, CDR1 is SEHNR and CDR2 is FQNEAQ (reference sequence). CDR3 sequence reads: CASSQNQGGALTNEKLFF. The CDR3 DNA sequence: TGTGCCAGCAGCCAAAACCAAGGGGGCGCGTTAACTAATGAAAAACTGTTTTTT.